This TCR beta chain was captured in a study of the immune and genomic landscape of osteosarcoma. General study results and limits: About 5 cases had a single hyperexpanded clone dominating the repertoire, all with fewer than 100 T-cell clonotypes.

Germline loops: CDR1 MNHNS, CDR2 SASEGT. V lost 8 bases and J 2 bases, leaving 9 bases between the germline ends. This CDR3 comprises 13 residues. Osteosarcoma specimens were post-treatment primary, local recurrence and metastasis tumors from poor-prognosis patients. This clone was found a few times. Its specificity is unknown. Produced via immunoSEQ multiplex PCR; TCRdb's table is partial and in-frame only. The table has fewer than 500 clones, 65% to 70% seen once; the top ten hold approximately 15%. The specimen was primary tumor tissue from the pelvis. This sequence originates from an elderly man with osteosarcoma. V is TRBV6-1 and J is TRBJ2-2; a weak D match, TRBD1 (5 bases). The CDR3 sequence is CASADSNTGELFF. CDR3 coding DNA: TGTGCCAGCGCCGACAGCAACACCGGGGAGCTGTTTTTT.